This TCR beta chain was captured by sequencing in a study of control samples from healthy donors and cancer patients. This CDR3 comprises 15 residues. Trimming took 7 bases from V and 1 from J, leaving 14 bases between them. Germline V gene sequence: CDR1 MNHEY, CDR2 SMNVEV (reference sequence). TCRdb's copy holds only in-frame clones and misses some; the assay was immunoSEQ multiplex PCR. The sample carries approximately 190,000 clones, about 90% recorded once. The chain combines TRBV27 with TRBJ2-4; D is perhaps TRBD1 or TRBD2 (6 bases each). The source is a man aged 30 to 39 in good health. The sample taken for sequencing was blood. The CDR3 region has the DNA TGTGCCAGCAACCAAGGAGGGGGGGCCAAAAACATTCAGTACTTC. Its translation: CASNQGGGAKNIQYF.